Given below is one TCR beta chain in context. Its antigen is not identified. The PCR contained 60 Vbeta and 13 Jbeta primers. Sequencing used immunoSEQ multiplex PCR; TCRdb keeps in-frame clones, though not all of them. The table includes about 160,000 clones, roughly 89% detected once. The CDR3 loop spans 13 amino acids. Looked up from germline, CDR1 is LNHDA and CDR2 is SQIVND (reference sequence). This specimen comes from a study of cytomegalovirus exposure and HLA in healthy donors. Findings of the study overall: Researchers catalogued 150 or so TCR beta chains as cytomegalovirus-associated.

The chain has TRBV19 and TRBJ2-5; tentatively, D is TRBD1 (6 bases). The J call may be mistaken, given a closer DNA end match to TRBJ2-7. The clonotype was recovered from a woman aged 25 to 39 in good health and CMV-seronegative. The sample consisted of PBMCs. CDR3 residues: CASSSERGYEQYF. The CDR3 nucleotides are TGTGCCAGTAGCTCGGAGAGGGGGTACGAGCAGTACTTC.